This T cell receptor (beta chain) was captured in a study of cytomegalovirus exposure and HLA in healthy donors. In the study overall: Unique TCRs numbering about 87 million, obtained from HLA-typed donors, made up an early data release. Whole-study findings and limits: The authors later found HLA-associated TCR beta chains more clonally expanded than equally common others. Per published accounts, TCR beta sequences correctly predicted the HLA-A and HLA-B alleles of most subjects.

Regarding this clone: Its target is not known.

The PCR made use of 60 Vbeta and 13 Jbeta primers. TCRdb keeps only in-frame clones here, not all; method: immunoSEQ multiplex PCR. Altogether 150,000 to 200,000 clones are present, roughly 80% being singletons, with the ten largest covering 1.4%. The CDR3 length is 16 residues. V dropped 3 bases and J dropped 6; count of bases not matched to a gene: 10. Germline V lookup: CDR1 SGHTS, CDR2 YDEGEE. The clonotype comes from a girl under 18 in good health and CMV-seropositive. Sequenced input: PBMCs. This chain connects TRBV5-8 to TRBJ2-1; 9 positions agree with TRBD2. The CDR3 coding sequence is TGTGCCAGCAGCTGGGGTGAGACTAGCGGTTTCAATGAGCAGTTCTTC. Translated, it gives CASSWGETSGFNEQFF.